This T cell receptor beta chain was identified during a study of cytomegalovirus exposure and HLA in healthy donors. General study points: Reports showed the classifier diagnosing cytomegalovirus status with high specificity and sensitivity. Associated with cytomegalovirus, according to the listing, were 150 to 200 TCR beta chains.

As for this clone: Its antigen is currently unknown. The sample contains more than one DNA sequence encoding this CDR3.

Data came from immunoSEQ multiplex PCR; TCRdb stores just in-frame clones and leaves some out. The data show hundreds of thousands of clones, roughly 88% seen once. V lost 5 bases to trimming and J lost 0 bases, with 6 bases between them. This CDR3 has 12 amino acids. CDR1 SGHRS and CDR2 YFSETQ come from the germline V gene. The clonotype originates from a woman aged 18-29 years in good health and CMV-seronegative. The source material was PBMCs. The rearrangement uses TRBV5-1 and TRBJ2-7; D is uncertain. For the CDR3, the DNA is TGCGCCAGCAGTTTAAACTCCTACGAGCAGTACTTC. Translating it yields CASSLNSYEQYF.